The 18 T cell receptor beta chains presented below share a single source sample, sequenced in a study of cytomegalovirus exposure and HLA in healthy donors. The PCR had 60 Vbeta and 13 Jbeta primers. Sequencing was performed with immunoSEQ multiplex PCR; in TCRdb, only in-frame clones are kept and a portion is missing. The sample includes fewer than 130,000 clones, 65% to 80% of them seen just once. The specimen sequenced was PBMCs. These receptor sequences come from a man aged 30 to 45 in good health and CMV-seropositive.

The chain employs TRBV19 and TRBJ1-1; the D is unclear. V was pared by 6 bases and J by 5 bases, with 13 bases between. This CDR3 contains 13 residues. CDR1 is LNHDA and CDR2 is SQIVND in the germline V gene (reference sequence). CDR3 DNA sequence: TGTGCCAGTAGCTGGTCCGGTGGTACTGAAGCTTTCTTT. Protein product: CASSWSGGTEAFF.

V is TRBV23-1 and J is TRBJ1-6; no clear D. TRBV23-1 is an open reading frame, and its role is uncertain. The V end was cut by 4 bases, the J end by 7 bases, with 5 bases between. The CDR3 runs to 12 residues. The CDR3 DNA reads TGCGCCAGCAGTCCTGAGAATTCACCCCTCCACTTT. This encodes CASSPENSPLHF.

The CDR3 protein is CASSQDGAISIGYTF. In nucleotides, the CDR3 is TGCGCCAGCAGCCAAGATGGGGCTATTTCTATCGGCTACACCTTC. The chain combines TRBV4-3 with TRBJ1-2; D may be TRBD1 (5 bases). V lost 0 bases and J lost 8, with 16 bases in between. The CDR3 has 15 amino acids. Germline CDR1 reads LGHNA; CDR2 reads YSLEER.

Only a few counts were recorded for this clone. This chain uses TRBV29-1 with TRBJ1-1, with TRBD1 matching 7 bases. The CDR3 length is 13 residues. Per germline, CDR1 SQVTM and CDR2 ANQGSEA. The J segment lost 0 bases and the V segment lost 7 bases, leaving 5 bases of the junction unmatched. CDR3 sequence (DNA): TGCAGCGCTCGACAGGGAATGAACACTGAAGCTTTCTTT. Its translation is CSARQGMNTEAFF.

Comment on this clone: The sample contains more than one DNA sequence encoding this CDR3. The gene calls are TRBV15 and TRBJ1-2, with unresolved D. CDR3 length: 15 residues. Germline V CDR1 and CDR2: LNHNV, YYDKDF (reference sequence). Trimming cost V 3 bases and J 7 bases, with 18 bases left between them. CDR3 loop: CATSSSYESLRGYTF. The DNA of the CDR3 is TGTGCCACCAGCAGTAGCTACGAGTCTTTACGTGGCTACACCTTC.

This clone turned up a few times. The rearrangement links TRBV6-1 to TRBJ1-1; TRBD1 aligns across 10 bases. Per germline, CDR1 MNHNS and CDR2 SASEGT. The V and J ends lost 10 bases and 6 bases, in that order; junction bases with no gene match: 8. The CDR3 runs to 13 residues. The CDR3 sequence is CATPGQGMAEAFF. DNA for the CDR3: TGTGCCACCCCGGGACAGGGGATGGCTGAAGCTTTCTTT.

CDR3: CASSQRGLAGGLVTGELFF. The DNA for the CDR3 is TGCGCCAGCAGCCAACGGGGACTAGCGGGGGGGCTTGTCACCGGGGAGCTGTTTTTT. The genes are TRBV4-1 and TRBJ2-2; TRBD2 agrees at 16 bases. Per the germline V gene, CDR1 is MGHRA and CDR2 is YSYEKL. This CDR3 contains 19 residues. J gave up 4 bases and V 2 bases, and 7 bases lay outside the gene matches.

The chain couples TRBV27 to TRBJ2-3; the match to TRBD1 covers 7 bases. The V and J ends lost 6 bases and 2 bases, in that order; junction bases with no gene match: 14. Germline CDR1 reads MNHEY; CDR2 reads SMNVEV (reference sequence). The CDR3 has 17 amino acids. CDR3 protein: CASSHRPRDRITDTQYF. DNA for the CDR3: TGTGCCAGCAGCCATCGCCCCCGGGACAGAATCACAGATACGCAGTATTTT.

A word on this clone: In the same sample, other DNA sequences code for this CDR3. The chain uses TRBV5-1 and TRBJ1-1; no reliable D call. CDR3 length: 12 residues. The germline CDR1 and CDR2 sequences are SGHRS and YFSETQ. Trimming took off 0 bases at V and 4 bases at J, with 4 bases between the two ends. The CDR3 DNA reads TGCGCCAGCAGCTTGGACGGCACTGAAGCTTTCTTT. The encoded protein is CASSLDGTEAFF.

J is TRBJ1-1 and V is TRBV30, with D perhaps TRBD1 (6 bases). From germline, CDR1 is GTSNPN and CDR2 SVGIG (reference sequence). V dropped 4 bases and J dropped 8 bases, with 17 bases sitting between them. This CDR3 is 13 amino acids long. In DNA, the CDR3 is TGTGCCTGGACCGAACAGGGAGTTTCAGAAGCTTTCTTT. Translating it yields CAWTEQGVSEAFF.

The genes are TRBV19 and TRBJ2-7; 8 nucleotides align to TRBD1. The CDR3 extends over 14 amino acids. Germline CDR1 is LNHDA and CDR2 is SQIVND (reference sequence). Losses at the gene ends were 4 bases for V and 5 bases for J; bases not matched to a gene: 7. The CDR3 is CASSSGRGLDEQYF. The CDR3 coding sequence is TGTGCCAGTAGTAGTGGCAGGGGGCTCGACGAGCAGTACTTC.

CDR3: CASSELTGTGVNTEAFF. The DNA for the CDR3 is TGTGCCAGCAGTGAACTTACCGGGACAGGGGTGAACACTGAAGCTTTCTTT. The gene calls are TRBV25-1 and TRBJ1-1; 10 nucleotides match TRBD1. The CDR3 spans 17 residues. The germline CDR1 and CDR2 sequences are MGHDK and SYGVNS. V gave up 2 bases and J gave up 0 bases; unmatched junction bases: 6.

The J gene is TRBJ2-2, the V gene TRBV6-6, with D unresolved. V dropped 6 bases and J dropped 0 bases, with 5 bases sitting between them. The CDR3 runs to 13 residues. Germline loops: CDR1 MNHNY, CDR2 SVGAGI (reference sequence). CDR3 bases: TGTGCCAGCAGGAACACGAACACCGGGGAGCTGTTTTTT. It translates to CASRNTNTGELFF.

The chain has TRBV11-3 and TRBJ2-7; 10 bases agree with TRBD1. The CDR3 is made up of 17 amino acids. Germline lookup yields CDR1 SGHNT and CDR2 YENEEA. Trimming cost V 5 bases and J 3 bases; bases outside gene matches: 13. The CDR3 reads CASSPMKGQGGGYEQYF. CDR3 sequence (DNA): TGTGCCAGCAGCCCCATGAAAGGACAGGGGGGCGGCTACGAGCAGTACTTC.

The chain is built from TRBV10-3 and TRBJ1-6; D possibly corresponds to TRBD1 (6 bases). The V gene lost 0 bases and the J gene lost 7 bases, with 10 bases spanning the gap. CDR3 size: 15 residues. The germline V gene has CDR1 ENHRY and CDR2 SYGVKD. CDR3 in amino acids: CAISESTGRNSPLHF. CDR3 bases: TGTGCCATCAGTGAGTCGACAGGTAGGAATTCACCCCTCCACTTT.

V is TRBV13 and J is TRBJ2-7, with a tentative D call TRBD2 (5 bases). V lost 3 bases to trimming and J lost 2 bases, with 11 bases between them. The CDR3 sequence is 14 residues long. CDR1 and CDR2 (germline): PRHDT, FYEKMQ (reference sequence). CDR3 bases: TGTGCCAGCAGCTTTACCGGGGATGCCTACGAGCAGTACTTC. It is translated as CASSFTGDAYEQYF.

This chain uses TRBV7-8 with TRBJ1-3, with 9 bases aligning to TRBD1. Trimming cost V 1 base and J 8 bases; bases outside gene matches: 9. The germline V gene has CDR1 SGHVS and CDR2 FQNEAQ. The CDR3 sequence is 16 residues long. The CDR3 nucleotides read TGTGCCAGCAGCTTAGTTGGACAGGGGCCGGCGTACACCATATATTTT. It specifies CASSLVGQGPAYTIYF.

The chain carries TRBV27 and TRBJ2-6; D is uncertain. In germline, CDR1 is MNHEY, CDR2 SMNVEV (reference sequence). This CDR3 is 14 amino acids long. V was pared by 4 bases and J by 0 bases, with 4 bases between. CDR3 bases: TGTGCCAGCAGTTGGCTCTCTGGGGCCAACGTCCTGACTTTC. This sequence encodes CASSWLSGANVLTF.